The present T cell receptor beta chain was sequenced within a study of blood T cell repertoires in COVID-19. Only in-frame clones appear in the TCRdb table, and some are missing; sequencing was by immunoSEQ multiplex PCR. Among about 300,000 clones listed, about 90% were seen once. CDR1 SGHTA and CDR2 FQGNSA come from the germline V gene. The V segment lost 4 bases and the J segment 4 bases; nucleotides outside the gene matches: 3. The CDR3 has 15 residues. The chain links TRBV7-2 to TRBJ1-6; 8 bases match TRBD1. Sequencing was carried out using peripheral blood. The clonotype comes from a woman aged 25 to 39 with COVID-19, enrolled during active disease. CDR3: CASSSGQVYNSPLHF. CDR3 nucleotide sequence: TGTGCCAGCAGCTCGGGACAGGTGTATAATTCACCCCTCCACTTT.